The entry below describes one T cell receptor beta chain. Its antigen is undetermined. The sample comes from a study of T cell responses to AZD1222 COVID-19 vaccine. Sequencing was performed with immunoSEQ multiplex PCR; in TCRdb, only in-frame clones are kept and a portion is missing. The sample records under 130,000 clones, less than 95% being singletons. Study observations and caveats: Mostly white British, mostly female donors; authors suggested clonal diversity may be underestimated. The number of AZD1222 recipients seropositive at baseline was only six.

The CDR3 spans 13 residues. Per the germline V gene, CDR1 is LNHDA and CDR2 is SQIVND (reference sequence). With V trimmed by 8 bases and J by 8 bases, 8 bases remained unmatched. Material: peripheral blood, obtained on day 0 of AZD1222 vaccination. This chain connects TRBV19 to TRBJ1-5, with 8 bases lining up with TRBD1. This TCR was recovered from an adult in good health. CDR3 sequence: CASGQGWSEPQHF. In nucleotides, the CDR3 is TGTGCCAGTGGACAGGGATGGAGTGAGCCCCAGCATTTT.